This is a list of T cell receptor beta chains from one sample in a study of early T cells in non-severe SARS-CoV-2 infection. Via MiXCR, TCRdb re-called the 5' RACE reads, giving one row per CDR3 protein. The data contain tens of thousands of distinct CDR3 sequences, about 12% of them singletons. The material sequenced was whole blood. The receptors were sampled from an adult who was a healthcare worker with PCR-confirmed SARS-CoV-2 infection or an uninfected control (not recorded which). The CDR3 runs from the conserved cysteine through the conserved F or W. The order of the fields is CDR3 length, J gene, V gene, CDR3 protein.

cdr3_length: 13
j_call: TRBJ2-7
v_call: TRBV7-2
cdr3_aa: CASSLAGRDEQYF

cdr3_length: 17
j_call: TRBJ1-6
v_call: TRBV5-1
cdr3_aa: CASSTGLTTPDNSPLHF

cdr3_length: 13
j_call: TRBJ1-4
v_call: TRBV29-1
cdr3_aa: CSVSQGPGEKLFF

cdr3_length: 15
j_call: TRBJ2-5
v_call: TRBV11-3
cdr3_aa: CASSPGSGSTETQYF

cdr3_length: 16
j_call: TRBJ2-7
v_call: TRBV11-3
cdr3_aa: CASSLTSGQGLYEQYF

cdr3_length: 16
j_call: TRBJ2-3
v_call: TRBV7-9
cdr3_aa: CASSLGLAASTDTQYF

cdr3_length: 13
j_call: TRBJ2-5
v_call: TRBV12-3/TRBV12-4
cdr3_aa: CASSLFAAETQYF

cdr3_length: 16
j_call: TRBJ1-6
v_call: TRBV7-6
cdr3_aa: CASSLAVIGTRSPLHF

cdr3_length: 14
j_call: TRBJ2-7
v_call: TRBV14
cdr3_aa: CASSQEASSREQYF

cdr3_length: 16
j_call: TRBJ2-1
v_call: TRBV6-2/TRBV6-3
cdr3_aa: CASSYPLAGGPGEQFF

cdr3_length: 19
j_call: TRBJ2-3
v_call: TRBV7-9
cdr3_aa: CASSLSPSQGAGVTDTQYF

cdr3_length: 12
j_call: TRBJ2-4
v_call: TRBV7-2
cdr3_aa: CASSLKRDIQYF

cdr3_length: 16
j_call: TRBJ1-2
v_call: TRBV12-3/TRBV12-4
cdr3_aa: CASSWGGAPVNYGYTF

cdr3_length: 15
j_call: TRBJ2-7
v_call: TRBV12-3/TRBV12-4
cdr3_aa: CASSSVGQLTYEQYF

cdr3_length: 13
j_call: TRBJ1-4
v_call: TRBV2
cdr3_aa: CASSDRGEEKLFF

cdr3_length: 14
j_call: TRBJ1-6
v_call: TRBV28
cdr3_aa: CASSTRQGKGALHF

cdr3_length: 12
j_call: TRBJ2-7
v_call: TRBV28
cdr3_aa: CASSPGRSEQYF

cdr3_length: 15
j_call: TRBJ2-7
v_call: TRBV7-6
cdr3_aa: CASSLADGTVYEQYF

cdr3_length: 16
j_call: TRBJ2-7
v_call: TRBV4-1
cdr3_aa: CASSHEAGGPLYEQYF

cdr3_length: 12
j_call: TRBJ2-1
v_call: TRBV29-1
cdr3_aa: CSVVSSYNEQFF

cdr3_length: 12
j_call: TRBJ2-7
v_call: TRBV3-1
cdr3_aa: CASSQGPYEQYF

cdr3_length: 12
j_call: TRBJ2-1
v_call: TRBV6-1
cdr3_aa: CASRGKIDEQFF